These 25 T cell receptor beta chains were sequenced from one sample in a study of cytomegalovirus exposure and HLA in healthy donors (dated by TCRdb to about 2017). Preparation of the library involved the immunoSEQ multiplex PCR assay. A mixture of 60 forward primers for TCR Vbeta segments and 13 reverse primers for TCR Jbeta segments was used in the multiplex PCR. TCRdb limited this immuneACCESS table to in-frame rearrangements with V and J called. A share of clones is missing; checked studies link under half to unresolved V genes, and the rest is unexplained. A total of around 210,000 clones appear in this sample, roughly 84% of them only once. The top ten hold about 0.25% of the sample. Sequencing was done on a sample of PBMCs. Receptors originate from a girl between 2 and 10 years old in good health and CMV-seronegative.

The V and J genes are TRBV10-3 and TRBJ1-2; the match to TRBD1 covers 9 bases. The length of the CDR3 is 14 residues. The V gene's germline CDR1 is ENHRY and CDR2 SYGVKD. J was trimmed by 8 bases and V by 6 bases; bases with no gene match: 10. In DNA, the CDR3 is TGTGCCATCAGCGAAATACAGGGGGCGCGGGGCTACACCTTC. As protein: CAISEIQGARGYTF.

This chain joins TRBV19 and TRBJ1-2; 9 nucleotides align to TRBD1. V shed 7 bases, J shed 4 bases, and the junction held 10 bases outside the gene matches. The CDR3 has 15 amino acids. The germline V gene encodes CDR1 LNHDA and CDR2 SQIVND (reference sequence). CDR3 protein: CASKKGDRAGYGYTF. In nucleotides, the CDR3 is TGTGCCAGTAAAAAGGGGGACAGGGCAGGCTATGGCTACACCTTC.

The chain combines TRBV6-5 with TRBJ2-3; 8 bases fit TRBD2. Looked up from germline, CDR1 is MNHEY and CDR2 is SVGAGI. The CDR3 length is 16 residues. The ends lost 0 bases at V and 0 bases at J; junction bases unmatched: 2. CDR3 bases: TGTGCCAGCAGTTACTCCGCGGGGGGAAGCACAGATACGCAGTATTTT. Translated: CASSYSAGGSTDTQYF.

The rearrangement links TRBV4-1 to TRBJ2-1; TRBD2 matches 9 bases. Germline CDR1 reads MGHRA; CDR2 reads YSYEKL. V shed 4 bases and J 0 bases; nucleotides not matched to a gene: 4. The CDR3 loop spans 16 amino acids. The CDR3 sequence is CASSLISGSSYNEQFF. The CDR3 DNA follows: TGCGCCAGCAGCCTAATTAGCGGGAGCTCCTACAATGAGCAGTTCTTC.

The rearrangement links TRBV2 to TRBJ1-1; unclear D gene. CDR1 and CDR2 from the germline V gene are SNHLY and FYNNEI. This CDR3 spans 12 amino acids. V was cut by 8 bases and J by 3 bases, with 10 bases left in between. For the CDR3, the DNA is TGTGCCAGCTCGACACCTTACACTGAAGCTTTCTTT. It codes for CASSTPYTEAFF.

This sequence joins TRBV5-1 and TRBJ2-5; 16 nucleotides line up with TRBD2. The V and J ends lost 3 bases and 3 bases, in that order; junction bases with no gene match: 5. Germline V gene lookup returns CDR1 SGHRS and CDR2 YFSETQ. CDR3 length equals 17 residues. The DNA for the CDR3 is TGCGCCAGCAGCTGGGGGACTAGCGGGGGGGCCAAAGAGACCCAGTACTTC. Protein sequence: CASSWGTSGGAKETQYF. The variable domain in full, completed from reference TRBV5-1 and TRBJ2-5, reads KAGVTQTPRYLIKTRGQQVTLSCSPISGHRSVSWYQQTPGQGLQFLFEYFSETQRNKGNFPGRFSGRQFSNSRSEMNVSTLELGDSALYLCASSWGTSGGAKETQYFGPGTRLLVL.

The CDR3 coding sequence is TGTGCCAGCAGCCATTTTAGCGGTACGGCAGATACGCAGTATTTT. This gives the protein CASSHFSGTADTQYF. J is TRBJ2-3 and V is TRBV14; tentatively, D is TRBD2 (6 bases). This CDR3 region has 15 residues. Deletions cut 3 bases from V and 4 bases from J, with 14 bases between. Germline CDR1 reads SGHDN; CDR2 reads FVKESK.

The J gene is TRBJ2-5, the V gene TRBV27; weak D call: TRBD1 (6 bases). This CDR3 is 15 amino acids long. CDR1 is MNHEY and CDR2 is SMNVEV in the germline V gene (reference sequence). V was pared by 6 bases and J by 0 bases, with 14 bases between. The CDR3 nucleotides are TGTGCCAGCAGCGGCCGCTGGACAGACCAAGAGACCCAGTACTTC. Its translation: CASSGRWTDQETQYF.

J is TRBJ2-2 and V is TRBV6-5; 9 positions agree with TRBD1. The germline V gene encodes CDR1 MNHEY and CDR2 SVGAGI. The ends lost 2 bases at V and 3 bases at J; junction bases unmatched: 4. The length of the CDR3 is 16 residues. The DNA of the CDR3 is TGTGCCAGCAGTTACCTACAGGGGGCCGACACCGGGGAGCTGTTTTTT. The encoded protein is CASSYLQGADTGELFF.

This chain connects TRBV11-2 to TRBJ2-7; 9 bases align to TRBD2. V shed 5 bases and J 3 bases; nucleotides not matched to a gene: 8. The CDR3 loop spans 15 amino acids. Germline V gives CDR1 SGHAT, CDR2 FQNNGV. The CDR3 bases are TGTGCCAGCAGCCCTACGTTAGCGGGGGTCTACGAGCAGTACTTC. It translates to CASSPTLAGVYEQYF.

This clone was found a few times. The rearrangement uses TRBV4-1 and TRBJ2-1; D is undetermined. From germline, CDR1 is MGHRA and CDR2 YSYEKL. This CDR3 has 16 residues. Trimming took off 1 base at V and 3 bases at J, with 13 bases between the two ends. The CDR3 protein is CASSQGDTLGYNEQFF. The CDR3 nucleotides are TGCGCCAGCAGCCAAGGCGACACACTGGGCTACAATGAGCAGTTCTTC.

This chain connects TRBV10-1 to TRBJ2-5, with 9 bases aligning to TRBD2. The CDR3 has 14 amino acids. In germline, CDR1 is WNHNN, CDR2 SYGVQD (reference sequence). V lost 5 bases to trimming and J lost 4 bases; unmatched junction nucleotides: 5. The CDR3 coding sequence is TGCGCCAGCAGTAGCGGGGGGTCAGGAGAGACCCAGTACTTC. Encoded protein: CASSSGGSGETQYF.

This chain connects TRBV30 to TRBJ1-1; 7 bases align to TRBD1. CDR1 and CDR2 (germline): GTSNPN, SVGIG (reference sequence). J was trimmed by 4 bases and V by 5 bases; bases with no gene match: 4. The CDR3 runs to 12 residues. CDR3 bases: TGTGCCTGGGCCAGGGGGAGCACTGAAGCTTTCTTT. Protein sequence: CAWARGSTEAFF.

The J gene is TRBJ2-1, the V gene TRBV27; the D is unclear. Deletions cut 3 bases from V and 5 bases from J, with 8 bases between. This CDR3 comprises 13 residues. In germline, CDR1 is MNHEY, CDR2 SMNVEV (reference sequence). CDR3 coding DNA: TGTGCCAGCAGTTTTCTACAGAACAATGAGCAGTTCTTC. Translation gives CASSFLQNNEQFF.

This chain links TRBV14 with TRBJ2-5, with D hard to call. There are 14 residues in the CDR3. Between the trimmed V and J ends, which lost 4 bases and 2 bases, there was a span of 11 bases. From germline, CDR1 is SGHDN and CDR2 FVKESK. The CDR3 loop reads CASSPYDGQETQYF. CDR3 DNA sequence: TGTGCCAGCAGCCCCTACGATGGTCAAGAGACCCAGTACTTC.

The genes are TRBV30 and TRBJ2-2, with 8 bases that match TRBD2. V was clipped by 0 bases and J by 5 bases; unmatched bases: 5. Germline V gene data show CDR1 as GTSNPN and CDR2 as SVGIG (reference sequence). CDR3 length equals 15 residues. The CDR3 protein is CAWSVGLARTGELFF. CDR3 DNA sequence: TGTGCCTGGAGTGTTGGACTAGCTAGGACCGGGGAGCTGTTTTTT.

V is TRBV4-1 and J is TRBJ2-7, with TRBD2 identical over 12 bases. This CDR3 spans 18 amino acids. Germline CDR1 and CDR2: MGHRA and YSYEKL. V shed 1 base, J shed 0 bases, and the junction held 7 bases outside the gene matches. This CDR3 is CASSQGTSGGMSSYEQYF. In nucleotides, the CDR3 is TGCGCCAGCAGCCAAGGCACTAGCGGGGGGATGAGCTCCTACGAGCAGTACTTC.

The chain links TRBV10-3 to TRBJ2-1; 9 bases are shared with TRBD1. CDR3 length: 15 amino acids. J lost 2 bases, V lost 6 bases, and 5 bases had no gene match. The germline V gene has CDR1 ENHRY and CDR2 SYGVKD. The chain's CDR3 is CAISSGQGPYNEQFF. The CDR3 DNA follows: TGTGCCATCAGCTCGGGACAGGGTCCCTACAATGAGCAGTTCTTC.

This clone was recorded once. The chain has TRBV19 and TRBJ1-5, with D perhaps matching TRBD1 (6 bases). CDR1 is LNHDA, CDR2 SQIVND, per germline (reference sequence). The length of the CDR3 is 14 residues. Trimming took off 7 bases at V and 6 bases at J, with 16 bases between the two ends. In DNA, the CDR3 is TGTGCCAGTACTCTGGTTGGCAGGGGTCAGCCCCAGCATTTT. The encoded protein is CASTLVGRGQPQHF.

This chain links TRBV11-2 with TRBJ1-1, with TRBD1 matching 7 bases. Germline CDR1 and CDR2: SGHAT and FQNNGV. After removal of 7 bases from V and 6 bases from J, the junction contained 8 bases not matched to a gene. The CDR3 length is 13 residues. The CDR3 DNA reads as TGTGCCAGCACCTCCCACAGGGGCGCTGAAGCTTTCTTT. Residues: CASTSHRGAEAFF. Full variable domain (outside the CDR3, taken from reference TRBV11-2 and TRBJ1-1): EAGVAQSPRYKIIEKRQSVAFWCNPISGHATLYWYQQILGQGPKLLIQFQNNGVVDDSQLPKDRFSAERLKGVDSTLKIQPAKLEDSAVYLCASTSHRGAEAFFGQGTRLTVV.

V is TRBV15 and J is TRBJ1-6; unclear D gene. Germline V gives CDR1 LNHNV, CDR2 YYDKDF (reference sequence). Trimming took off 1 base at V and 5 bases at J, with 9 bases between the two ends. The CDR3 totals 15 residues. CDR3 sequence: CATSRVLRNNSPLHF. CDR3 DNA sequence: TGTGCCACCAGCAGAGTCCTTCGTAATAATTCACCCCTCCACTTT.

V and J are TRBV18 and TRBJ1-2; no definite D call. The CDR3 sequence is 13 residues long. The V gene's germline CDR1 is KGHSH and CDR2 LQKENI. V lost 3 bases, J lost 6 bases, and 11 bases lay in between. The CDR3 protein is CASSPSKSDGYTF. As DNA, the CDR3 is TGTGCCAGCTCACCGAGCAAATCGGATGGCTACACCTTC.

This rearrangement joins TRBV14 to TRBJ2-7, with TRBD2 matching over 10 bases. The CDR3 runs 15 residues. Germline V gives CDR1 SGHDN, CDR2 FVKESK. V was clipped by 4 bases and J by 3 bases; unmatched bases: 6. The CDR3 sequence is CASSRITSGNYEQYF. The CDR3 coding sequence is TGTGCCAGCAGCCGAATAACTAGCGGGAACTACGAGCAGTACTTC.

This clone was recorded once. The V call is TRBV5-6, the J call TRBJ2-7; D is uncertain. This CDR3 comprises 14 residues. V lost 1 base and J 6 bases, leaving 14 bases between the germline ends. In germline, CDR1 is SGHDT, CDR2 YYEEEE. CDR3 sequence reads: CASSLLTLATEQYF. As DNA, the CDR3 is TGTGCCAGCAGCTTGCTCACTCTTGCCACCGAGCAGTACTTC.

This clone was seen a single time. The chain recombines TRBV20-1 with TRBJ1-2; TRBD1 is a possible D gene (5 bases). CDR1 and CDR2 (germline): DFQATT, SNEGSKA (reference sequence). CDR3 size: 10 residues. Trimming cost V 5 bases and J 5 bases, with 6 bases left between them. CDR3 coding DNA: TGCAGTGCTGGGACTTATGGCTACACCTTC. It codes for CSAGTYGYTF.